One sample yielded the 2 T cell receptor beta chains listed below, sequenced in a study of CD8 T cells in ankylosing spondylitis. From the 5' RACE reads, TCRdb called clonotypes with MiXCR, one entry per CDR3 protein. Of 200,000 to 250,000 distinct CDR3 sequences listed, about 16% are singletons. Overall study findings and caveats: One TCR beta motif, made up of 7 or 8 highly homologous variants, appeared characteristic of ankylosing spondylitis blood.

Antigens for these TCRs are unknown. Sequenced: blood, either unsorted or a sorted T cell fraction (not recorded which). These receptors came from a male donor with ankylosing spondylitis.

The chain has TRBV7-8 and TRBJ2-1; D is uncertain. Germline CDR1 is SGHVS and CDR2 is FQNEAQ. There are 13 residues in the CDR3. Trimming removed 1 base from V and 10 bases from J, with 11 bases in between. As DNA, the CDR3 is TGTGCCAGCAGCTTAGATCCAGCCTGGGAGCAGTTCTTC. It translates to CASSLDPAWEQFF.

CDR3 sequence reads: CASSQGQGAFYGYTF. CDR3 DNA sequence: TGCGCCAGCAGCCAAGGACAGGGGGCCTTCTATGGCTACACCTTC. The chain uses TRBV4-1 and TRBJ1-2; 10 nucleotides match TRBD1. With 1 base clipped from V and 4 bases from J, the junction kept 3 bases outside the gene matches. Germline CDR1 and CDR2: MGHRA and YSYEKL. This CDR3 spans 15 amino acids.